This section outlines one T cell receptor beta chain sequence together with its context. Its target is not known. This CDR3 is also generated by other DNA sequences in the sample. In the naive CD8 group, cells lacked CD45RO and were positively selected for CCR7, so terminally differentiated effector memory CD45RA+ cells were left out. The data derive from a study of shared clonotypes between healthy human individuals. Running of the assay took place at deep level. Measured with immunoSEQ multiplex PCR; TCRdb has only the in-frame clones, and not every one. The data show around 640,000 clones, about 96% seen once. The CDR3 covers 13 residues. Germline CDR1 is SGDLS and CDR2 is YYNGEE. V lost 0 bases and J lost 5, with 5 bases in between. Study conclusions and caveats: Sharing across four donors was highest in naive CD4 (approximately 5%) and lowest in memory CD8 (0.4%). Incomplete sequencing of sorted subsets was indicated by rarefaction despite large depth.

The chain has TRBV9 and TRBJ1-4; the D gene is possibly TRBD1 (5 bases). Input material: naive CD8+ T cells sorted from blood. The receptor comes from a woman aged 25-40 years in good health. DNA for the CDR3: TGTGCCAGCAGCGTAGGGACAAATGAAAAACTGTTTTTT. It is translated as CASSVGTNEKLFF.